What follows are 23 T cell receptor beta chains derived from one specimen sequenced in a study of cytomegalovirus exposure and HLA in healthy donors. A multiplex PCR was run with 60 Vbeta primers and 13 Jbeta primers. Generated by immunoSEQ multiplex PCR, the TCRdb table keeps only in-frame clones and is missing some. The data show over 130,000 clones, approximately 91% seen once. Material for sequencing was PBMCs. The receptors here all came from a woman aged 40 to 50 in good health and CMV-seronegative.

This chain uses TRBV28 with TRBJ1-2; D gene unclear. Germline CDR1 MDHEN, CDR2 SYDVKM. The CDR3 consists of 12 residues. V was trimmed by 5 bases and J by 6 bases, leaving 10 bases between them. The CDR3 region is CASSPRSHGYTF. CDR3 bases: TGTGCCAGCAGTCCCCGGTCGCATGGCTACACCTTC.

The chain carries TRBV9 and TRBJ2-1, with D maybe TRBD2 (5 bases). There are 15 residues in the CDR3. The V gene's germline CDR1 is SGDLS and CDR2 YYNGEE. With 0 bases removed from V and 3 bases from J, the gap between germline ends came to 10 bases. The CDR3 protein is CASSVALADYNEQFF. Here the CDR3 DNA reads TGTGCCAGCAGCGTAGCCCTAGCAGACTACAATGAGCAGTTCTTC.

The V gene is TRBV19, the J gene TRBJ2-5; 7 bases are a match to TRBD1. The V segment lost 4 bases and the J segment 3 bases; nucleotides outside the gene matches: 8. Germline-derived CDR1 and CDR2 are LNHDA and SQIVND (reference sequence). This CDR3 is 15 amino acids long. The CDR3 region has the DNA TGTGCCAGTAGTACCCGGGACAGAGTAGAAGAGACCCAGTACTTC. Protein sequence: CASSTRDRVEETQYF.

The chain combines TRBV5-1 with TRBJ1-1; 7 bases agree with TRBD1. Per the germline V gene, CDR1 is SGHRS and CDR2 is YFSETQ. Unmatched junction bases numbered 6, after V lost 4 bases and J lost 0 bases. The CDR3 is 15 residues long. The CDR3 here is CASSAYQGVNTEAFF. As DNA, the CDR3 is TGCGCCAGCAGCGCCTACCAGGGGGTGAACACTGAAGCTTTCTTT.

This CDR3 reads CAISVSGSKVNEQFF. The CDR3 coding sequence is TGTGCCATCAGTGTGTCCGGGAGTAAGGTGAATGAGCAGTTCTTC. The rearrangement joins TRBV10-3 to TRBJ2-1, with D possibly matching TRBD2 (6 bases). The CDR3 is 15 residues long. Trimming pared 4 bases from V and 7 bases from J, leaving 17 bases between. Germline V gene data show CDR1 as ENHRY and CDR2 as SYGVKD.

This clone showed up just a few times. The chain employs TRBV18 and TRBJ1-1, with D possibly matching TRBD1 (5 bases). The V end lost 2 bases, the J end lost 3 bases, and 10 bases lay between the germline ends. Germline V gives CDR1 KGHSH, CDR2 LQKENI. The CDR3 consists of 14 residues. The CDR3 DNA reads TGTGCCAGCTCACCAGTAGGGGAAGACACTGAAGCTTTCTTT. It encodes CASSPVGEDTEAFF.

The chain joins TRBV30 to TRBJ1-3, with unresolved D. This CDR3 spans 11 amino acids. Germline CDR1 reads GTSNPN; CDR2 reads SVGIG (reference sequence). Trimming removed 4 bases from V and 3 bases from J, with 4 bases in between. This chain's CDR3 is CAWTGGNTIYF. CDR3 coding DNA: TGTGCCTGGACAGGTGGAAACACCATATATTTT. The variable domain in full, with the rest retrieved from reference TRBV30 and TRBJ1-3, is SQTIHQWPATLVQPVGSPLSLECTVEGTSNPNLYWYRQAAGRGLQLLFYSVGIGQISSEVPQNLSASRPQDRQFILSSKKLLLSDSGFYLCAWTGGNTIYFGEGSWLTVV.

The table lists this clone with a few counts. The chain carries TRBV27 and TRBJ2-5; perhaps TRBD1 as D (5 bases). The CDR3 extends over 14 amino acids. Trimming shortened V by 5 bases and J by 2 bases, and 12 bases separated the two germline ends. The germline gives CDR1 MNHEY, CDR2 SMNVEV (reference sequence). The CDR3 region is CASSTMQGQETQYF. CDR3 DNA sequence: TGTGCCAGCAGTACCATGCAGGGTCAAGAGACCCAGTACTTC.

The J gene is TRBJ2-5, the V gene TRBV19; no clear D. The CDR3 is 13 residues long. Trimming left V 3 bases short and J 2 bases short, with 7 bases between. Germline CDR1 and CDR2: LNHDA and SQIVND (reference sequence). CDR3 protein: CASSIERQETQYF. Here the CDR3 DNA reads TGTGCCAGTAGTATCGAGCGACAAGAGACCCAGTACTTC.

The chain is built from TRBV4-2 and TRBJ2-7; D possibly corresponds to TRBD1 (6 bases). The CDR3 length is 15 residues. Trimming shortened V by 0 bases and J by 4 bases, and 13 bases separated the two germline ends. Germline V gives CDR1 LGHNA, CDR2 YNFKEQ. In nucleotides, the CDR3 is TGTGCCAGCAGCCAAGATCAAAACAGGGATTACGAGCAGTACTTC. Translated: CASSQDQNRDYEQYF.

In its sample, this clone was seen a few times. The rearrangement links TRBV6-6 to TRBJ1-5; D uncertain. The CDR3 extends over 13 amino acids. Trimming took off 0 bases at V and 9 bases at J, with 9 bases between the two ends. Germline CDR1 and CDR2: MNHNY and SVGAGI (reference sequence). In nucleotides, the CDR3 is TGTGCCAGCAGTTACTCCCTGAGTGCGCCCCAGCATTTT. It specifies CASSYSLSAPQHF.

The chain combines TRBV6-6 with TRBJ1-2, with a weak D call TRBD1 (6 bases). The CDR3 consists of 14 residues. Trimming left V 6 bases short and J 5 bases short, with 16 bases between. The germline V gene encodes CDR1 MNHNY and CDR2 SVGAGI (reference sequence). This CDR3 reads CASRTSGGEYGYTF. DNA for the CDR3: TGTGCCAGCAGGACGAGCGGGGGCGAATATGGCTACACCTTC.

The rearrangement links TRBV9 to TRBJ2-3, with D unclear. V gave up 7 bases and J gave up 1 base, with 7 bases separating them. Germline-derived CDR1 and CDR2 are SGDLS and YYNGEE. The length of the CDR3 is 12 residues. The CDR3 reads CASGEGTDTQYF. The CDR3 DNA follows: TGTGCCAGCGGTGAGGGCACAGATACGCAGTATTTT.

J is TRBJ2-7 and V is TRBV13; 10 bases line up with TRBD2. Germline CDR1 and CDR2: PRHDT and FYEKMQ (reference sequence). V gave up 0 bases and J gave up 3 bases; unmatched junction bases: 2. The CDR3 consists of 15 residues. The CDR3 coding sequence is TGTGCCAGCAGCTTAGGACTAGCGGGAATCTACGAGCAGTACTTC. Its protein is CASSLGLAGIYEQYF.

The chain joins TRBV7-2 to TRBJ2-2; D might be TRBD1 (5 bases). V lost 3 bases, J lost 9 bases, and 11 bases lay in between. CDR3 length equals 13 residues. Germline V gene sequence: CDR1 SGHTA, CDR2 FQGNSA. The CDR3 spells CASSFGQGRELFF. For the CDR3, the DNA is TGTGCCAGCAGCTTTGGGCAGGGCAGGGAGCTGTTTTTT.

The chain combines TRBV5-6 with TRBJ1-3; D perhaps matches TRBD1 (5 bases). Between the trimmed V and J ends, which lost 4 bases and 0 bases, there was a span of 11 bases. Per germline, CDR1 SGHDT and CDR2 YYEEEE. The CDR3 consists of 15 residues. CDR3 sequence: CASSPGVLSGNTIYF. The DNA for the CDR3 is TGTGCCAGCAGCCCGGGGGTCCTCTCTGGAAACACCATATATTTT.

This CDR3 reads CASIPGLPFETQYF. The CDR3 coding sequence is TGCGCCAGCATTCCGGGACTGCCCTTCGAGACCCAGTACTTC. V usage is TRBV10-2 and J usage is TRBJ2-5; a weak D match, TRBD2 (6 bases). In germline, CDR1 is WSHSY, CDR2 SAAADI. Trimming removed 7 bases at V and 5 bases at J, with 17 bases between. This CDR3 has 14 amino acids.

The rearrangement links TRBV6-6 to TRBJ1-2, with TRBD1 identical over 9 bases. The CDR3 extends over 14 amino acids. With 6 bases clipped from V and 4 bases from J, the junction kept 6 bases outside the gene matches. The germline gives CDR1 MNHNY, CDR2 SVGAGI (reference sequence). DNA of the CDR3: TGTGCCAGCAGCCCCGGGACAGGGTTCTATGGCTACACCTTC. This translates into CASSPGTGFYGYTF.

The V and J genes are TRBV15 and TRBJ2-7; 8 bases are shared with TRBD1. CDR1 is LNHNV and CDR2 is YYDKDF in the germline V gene (reference sequence). The junction had 4 bases not matched to a gene; V was cut back by 0 bases and J by 6 bases. The CDR3 is made up of 14 amino acids. CDR3 nucleotide sequence: TGTGCCACCAGCAGAGAGACAGGGGTCGGCGAGCAGTACTTC. It encodes CATSRETGVGEQYF.

The rearrangement uses TRBV6-5 and TRBJ2-3; D may be TRBD2 (5 bases). This CDR3 contains 13 residues. The V end lost 7 bases, the J end lost 5 bases, and 13 bases lay between the germline ends. In germline, CDR1 is MNHEY, CDR2 SVGAGI. The CDR3 DNA is TGTGCCAGCATTTCGTTGGCGGGAGATACGCAGTATTTT. Its protein product is CASISLAGDTQYF.

This chain uses TRBV5-1 with TRBJ2-7, with 7 positions matching TRBD2. The CDR3 is 13 residues long. The ends lost 4 bases at V and 2 bases at J; junction bases unmatched: 3. CDR1 and CDR2 (germline): SGHRS, YFSETQ. The CDR3 loop reads CASSAGLAYEQYF. In nucleotides, the CDR3 is TGCGCCAGCAGCGCCGGACTAGCCTACGAGCAGTACTTC.

The CDR3 protein is CASSLKTSPSTDTQYF. For the CDR3, the DNA is TGTGCCAGCAGCTTAAAGACAAGTCCTAGCACAGATACGCAGTATTTT. The gene calls are TRBV5-6 and TRBJ2-3; D gene ambiguous. V was clipped by 2 bases and J by 0 bases, with 13 bases between them. Germline lookup yields CDR1 SGHDT and CDR2 YYEEEE. The CDR3 sequence is 16 residues long.

The chain employs TRBV7-2 and TRBJ2-7; no reliable D call. Trimming shortened V by 4 bases and J by 5 bases, and 6 bases separated the two germline ends. Germline CDR1 reads SGHTA; CDR2 reads FQGNSA. This CDR3 comprises 11 residues. The DNA of the CDR3 is TGTGCCAGCAGCTCCGGTGACGAGCAGTACTTC. This encodes CASSSGDEQYF. Supplemented by reference TRBV7-2 and TRBJ2-7, the full variable domain reads GAGVSQSPSNKVTEKGKDVELRCDPISGHTALYWYRQSLGQGLEFLIYFQGNSAPDKSGLPSDRFSAERTGGSVSTLTIQRTQQEDSAVYLCASSSGDEQYFGPGTRLTVT.